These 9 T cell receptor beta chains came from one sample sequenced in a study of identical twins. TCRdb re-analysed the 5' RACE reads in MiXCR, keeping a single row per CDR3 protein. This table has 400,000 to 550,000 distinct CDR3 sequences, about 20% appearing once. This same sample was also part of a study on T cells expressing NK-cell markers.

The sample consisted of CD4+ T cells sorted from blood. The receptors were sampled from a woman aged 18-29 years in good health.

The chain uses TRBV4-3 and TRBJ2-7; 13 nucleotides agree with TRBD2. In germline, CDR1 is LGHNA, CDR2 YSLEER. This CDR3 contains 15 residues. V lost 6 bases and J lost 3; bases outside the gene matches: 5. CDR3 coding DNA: TGCGCCAGCAGTCAGCGGACTAGCGGGAGCTACGAGCAGTACTTC. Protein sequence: CASSQRTSGSYEQYF.

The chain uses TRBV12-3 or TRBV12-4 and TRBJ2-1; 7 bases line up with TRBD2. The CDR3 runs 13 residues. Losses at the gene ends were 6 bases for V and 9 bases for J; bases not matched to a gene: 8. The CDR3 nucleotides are TGTGCCAGCAGCCTTGAGCGGGGACTTGAGCAGTTCTTC. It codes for CASSLERGLEQFF.

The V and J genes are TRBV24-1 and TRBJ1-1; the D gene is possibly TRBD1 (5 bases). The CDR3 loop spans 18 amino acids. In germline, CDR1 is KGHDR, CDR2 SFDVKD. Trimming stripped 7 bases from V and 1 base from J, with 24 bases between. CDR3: CATRRLFRGERPNTEAFF. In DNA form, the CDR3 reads TGTGCCACCAGGAGACTCTTCCGGGGGGAAAGGCCGAACACTGAAGCTTTCTTT.

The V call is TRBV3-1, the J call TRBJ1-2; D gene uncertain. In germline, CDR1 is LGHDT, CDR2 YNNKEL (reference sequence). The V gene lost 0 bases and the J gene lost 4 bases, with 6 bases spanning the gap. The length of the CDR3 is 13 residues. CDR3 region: CASSQEGIYGYTF. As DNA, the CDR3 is TGTGCCAGCAGCCAAGAAGGGATCTATGGCTACACCTTC.

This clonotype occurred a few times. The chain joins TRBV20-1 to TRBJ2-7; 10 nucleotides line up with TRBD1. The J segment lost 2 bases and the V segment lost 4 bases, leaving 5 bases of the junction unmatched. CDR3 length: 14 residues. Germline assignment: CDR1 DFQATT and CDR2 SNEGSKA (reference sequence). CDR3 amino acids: CSAMGTGDTYEQYF. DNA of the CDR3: TGCAGTGCTATGGGGACAGGGGATACCTACGAGCAGTACTTC.

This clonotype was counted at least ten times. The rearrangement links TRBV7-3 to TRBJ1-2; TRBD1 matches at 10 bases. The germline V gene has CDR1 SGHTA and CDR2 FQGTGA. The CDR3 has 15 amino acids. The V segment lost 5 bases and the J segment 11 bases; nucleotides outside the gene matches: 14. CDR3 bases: TGTGCCAGCAGCCCGCCGACAGGGGGCTATGAACGGTACACCTTC. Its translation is CASSPPTGGYERYTF.

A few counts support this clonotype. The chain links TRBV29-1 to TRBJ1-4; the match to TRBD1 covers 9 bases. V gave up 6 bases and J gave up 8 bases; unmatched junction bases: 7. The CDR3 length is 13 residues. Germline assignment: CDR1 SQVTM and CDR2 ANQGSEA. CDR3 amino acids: CSVLQGAREKLFF. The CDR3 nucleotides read TGCAGCGTGCTACAGGGGGCGAGGGAAAAACTGTTTTTT.

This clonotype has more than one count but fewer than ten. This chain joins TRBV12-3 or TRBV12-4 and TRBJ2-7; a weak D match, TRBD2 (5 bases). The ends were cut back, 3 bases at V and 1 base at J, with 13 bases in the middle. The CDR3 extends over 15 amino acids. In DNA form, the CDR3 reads TGTGCCAGCAGTTTGGGCACGAGGGAATCCTACGAGCAGTACTTC. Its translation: CASSLGTRESYEQYF.

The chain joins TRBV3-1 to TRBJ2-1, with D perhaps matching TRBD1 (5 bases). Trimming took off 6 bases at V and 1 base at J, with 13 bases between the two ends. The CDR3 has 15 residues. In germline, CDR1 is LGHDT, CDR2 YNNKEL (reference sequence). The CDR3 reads CASRSGSGSYNEQFF. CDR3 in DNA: TGTGCCAGCAGATCCGGGTCAGGGTCCTACAATGAGCAGTTCTTC.